This TCR beta chain was obtained from a study of cytomegalovirus exposure and HLA in healthy donors. Across the whole study: The same platform used for the 666 first-cohort repertoires was also used for the roughly 130 validation repertoires, as a later analysis reported.

Data came from immunoSEQ multiplex PCR; TCRdb stores just in-frame clones and leaves some out. This sample carries under 75,000 clones, 90% to 97% of them seen once, and the ten largest clones take 1% to 1.5%. Study results and limitations: Testing in vitro showed three CMV-associated chains specific for CMV antigens. It was found in a later analysis that first-cohort TCR clusters tended to co-occur in the 100 to 150 validation repertoires. Most TCR sequences were uncommon, yet certain public TCRs appeared in many donors.

On this clone itself: What it binds is unknown.

V was trimmed by 6 bases and J by 1 base, leaving 12 bases between them. The CDR3 has 14 amino acids. Germline V gives CDR1 MRHNA, CDR2 SNTAGT. V is TRBV6-4 and J is TRBJ2-5, with D uncertain. This clonotype was sampled from a young woman in good health and CMV-seronegative. The sequenced material came from PBMCs. The CDR3 loop reads CASSEAPGQETQYF. CDR3 DNA sequence: TGTGCCAGCAGCGAGGCCCCCGGCCAAGAGACCCAGTACTTC.